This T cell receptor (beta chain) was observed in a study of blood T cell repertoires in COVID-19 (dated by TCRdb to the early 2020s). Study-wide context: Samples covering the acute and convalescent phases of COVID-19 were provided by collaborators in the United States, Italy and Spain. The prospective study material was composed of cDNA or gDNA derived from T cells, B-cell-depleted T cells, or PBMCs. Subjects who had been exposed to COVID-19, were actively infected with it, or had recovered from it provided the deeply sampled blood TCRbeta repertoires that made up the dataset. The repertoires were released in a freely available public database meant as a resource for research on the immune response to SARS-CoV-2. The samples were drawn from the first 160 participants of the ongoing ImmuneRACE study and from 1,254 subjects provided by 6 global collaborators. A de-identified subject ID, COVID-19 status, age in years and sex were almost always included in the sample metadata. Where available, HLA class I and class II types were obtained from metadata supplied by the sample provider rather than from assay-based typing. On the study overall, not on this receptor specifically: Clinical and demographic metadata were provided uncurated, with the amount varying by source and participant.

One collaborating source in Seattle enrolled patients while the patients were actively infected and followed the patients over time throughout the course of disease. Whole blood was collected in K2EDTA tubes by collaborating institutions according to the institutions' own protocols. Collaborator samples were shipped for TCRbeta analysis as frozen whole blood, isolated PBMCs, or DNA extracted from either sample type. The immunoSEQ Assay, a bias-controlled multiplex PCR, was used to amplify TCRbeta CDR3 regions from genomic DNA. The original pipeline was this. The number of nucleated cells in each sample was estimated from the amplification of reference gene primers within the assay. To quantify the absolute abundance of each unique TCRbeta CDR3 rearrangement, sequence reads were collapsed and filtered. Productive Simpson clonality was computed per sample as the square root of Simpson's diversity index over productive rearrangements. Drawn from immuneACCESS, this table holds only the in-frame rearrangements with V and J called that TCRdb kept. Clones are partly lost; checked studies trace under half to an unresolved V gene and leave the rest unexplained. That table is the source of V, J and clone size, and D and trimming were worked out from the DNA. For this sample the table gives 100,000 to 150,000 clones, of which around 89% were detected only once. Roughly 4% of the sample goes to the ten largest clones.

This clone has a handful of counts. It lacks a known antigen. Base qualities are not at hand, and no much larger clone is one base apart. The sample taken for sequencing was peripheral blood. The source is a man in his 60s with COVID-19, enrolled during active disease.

The CDR3 in this case is CASIPTRVGNTEAFF. The bases read TGTGCCAGCATTCCCACCAGGGTGGGGAACACTGAAGCTTTCTTT. The V and J segments used are TRBV28 and TRBJ1-1, with a tentative D gene TRBD1 over 5 matching bases. V is pared back by 7 bases and J by 1 base, with 16 bases lying between the germline termini. From the germline V gene, CDR1 is MDHEN and CDR2 is SYDVKM. There are 15 amino acids in the CDR3, from cysteine to phenylalanine inclusive. Just CDR3 DNA is preserved here, 45 bases in frame from base 1.